A selection of T cell receptor beta chains follows, all from one sample in a study of T cell responses to AZD1222 COVID-19 vaccine. TCRdb's copy holds only in-frame clones and misses some; the assay was immunoSEQ multiplex PCR. The sample includes under 170,000 clones, 92% of them seen just once. The sample here was peripheral blood, taken 28 days after the second AZD1222 dose. The receptors come from an adult who received the AZD1222 COVID-19 vaccine. Both conserved end residues are part of each CDR3. A D gene is named only where the DNA matches it firmly. Expanded clones are given a class, and other clones once, few, many or no size at all.

j_gene,v_gene,abundance,d_gene,CDR3nt,CDR3aa
TRBJ2-7,TRBV19,.,TRBD2,TGTGCCAGTAGTATTAGTTGGACTAGCGGGACCCACGAGCAGTACTTC,CASSISWTSGTHEQYF
TRBJ2-7,TRBV5-6,.,.,TGTGCCAGCAGCTCCCTAGGACGGTCCTCCTACGAGCAGTACTTC,CASSSLGRSSYEQYF
TRBJ1-1,TRBV5-1,.,.,TGCGCCAGCAGCTTGGTTGCGGAGAACACTGAAGCTTTCTTT,CASSLVAENTEAFF
TRBJ2-1,TRBV28,.,TRBD2,TGTGCCAGCAGCTATTGGACTAGCGGGCGAGGGGAGAGCTACAATGAGCAGTTCTTC,CASSYWTSGRGESYNEQFF
TRBJ2-3,TRBV19,.,.,TGTGCCAGTATTTTGACGCACACTACGGGAGTCGGACTTACGCAGTATTTT,CASILTHTTGVGLTQYF
TRBJ2-5,TRBV7-7,.,.,TGTGCCAGCAGCTTTCCCGGAGGGGAGACCCAGTACTTC,CASSFPGGETQYF
TRBJ1-1,TRBV29-1,.,TRBD1,TGCAGCGTTGTTAGGGACAGGGGCTCAACTGAAGCTTTCTTT,CSVVRDRGSTEAFF
TRBJ2-7,TRBV18,.,TRBD1,TGTGCCAGCTCACCTCGGACAGGGAGAATCAACGAGCAGTACTTC,CASSPRTGRINEQYF
TRBJ2-2,TRBV5-1,once,TRBD2,TGCGCCAGCAGCTTGGCTGGGCTAGCGGGAGGCGGGACCGGGGAGCTGTTTTTT,CASSLAGLAGGGTGELFF
TRBJ1-1,TRBV6-5,.,.,TGTGCCAGCAGTTACCCCTCTGGGGGGCTGGCTGAAGCTTTCTTT,CASSYPSGGLAEAFF
TRBJ2-7,TRBV5-1,.,.,TGCGCCAGCACCTGGGGGCTGATTGGCGGTGCCTACGAGCAGTACTTC,CASTWGLIGGAYEQYF
TRBJ2-7,TRBV28,.,TRBD1,TGTGCCAGCAGTCGACAGGGGAACGAGCAGTACTTC,CASSRQGNEQYF
TRBJ2-7,TRBV6-1,.,TRBD2,TGTGCCAGCAGTGAAGTTAGCGGGAGCTCCTACGAGCAGTACTTC,CASSEVSGSSYEQYF
TRBJ1-5,TRBV5-1,.,TRBD1,TGCGCCAGCAGCAGAGGGGGCGCGGATCATAGCAATCAGCCCCAGCATTTT,CASSRGGADHSNQPQHF
TRBJ2-1,TRBV7-2,.,TRBD2,TGTGCCAGCAGCTTAGGGGGGACTAGCAGGTTCGATGAGCAGTTCTTC,CASSLGGTSRFDEQFF
TRBJ2-2,TRBV7-7,.,.,TGTGCCAGCAGCTTAATAGCTGGGATCACCGGGGAGCTGTTTTTT,CASSLIAGITGELFF
TRBJ1-1,TRBV5-1,once,.,TGCGCCAGCAGCTTGGATGCAGGCCCGGAGCGGTGGCACTTT,CASSLDAGPERWHF
TRBJ2-7,TRBV19,.,.,TGTGCCAGTAGTATAGATTCCCAGGAAAGGTCCTACGAGCAGTACTTC,CASSIDSQERSYEQYF
TRBJ1-1,TRBV7-9,.,.,TGTGCCAGCAGTTTTTCAACGGCCCTCGGGGCTTTCTTT,CASSFSTALGAFF
TRBJ2-7,TRBV7-2,.,.,TGTGCCAGCAGCTTAAGCCGGGACTACGAGCAGTACTTC,CASSLSRDYEQYF
TRBJ1-1,TRBV28,.,.,TGTGCCAGCAGTTTTATTGTGAACACTGAAGCTTTCTTT,CASSFIVNTEAFF
TRBJ2-1,TRBV27,.,TRBD2,TGTGCCAGCAGTCTTATTCCACTAGCGAGCTCCTACAATGAGCAGTTCTTC,CASSLIPLASSYNEQFF
TRBJ1-1,TRBV30,.,.,TGTGCCTGGAAGGGGAACACTGAAGCTTTCTTT,CAWKGNTEAFF
TRBJ2-3,TRBV28,.,.,TGTGCCAGCAGTTTCCCTCGTACAGATACGCAGTATTTT,CASSFPRTDTQYF
TRBJ2-2,TRBV7-6,.,TRBD1,TGTGCCAGCAGCCCATCCGGGACAGGGGGCACCGGGGAGCTGTTTTTT,CASSPSGTGGTGELFF
TRBJ2-1,TRBV5-1,.,.,TGCGCCAGCAGCGGGACCACCGACAATGAGCAGTTCTTC,CASSGTTDNEQFF
TRBJ2-1,TRBV6-5,.,.,TGTGCCAGCAGTTCCTACATGGGGCAGTTCTTC,CASSSYMGQFF
TRBJ1-4,TRBV6-2/TRBV6-3,.,.,TGTGCCAGCAGTTACTCGGGACAAAGTAATGAAAAACTGTTTTTT,CASSYSGQSNEKLFF
TRBJ2-7,TRBV30,.,.,TGTGCCTGGAGACGGGAGCGCTCCTACGAGCAGTACTTC,CAWRRERSYEQYF
TRBJ2-1,TRBV5-4,.,.,TGTGCCAGCAGCCCAAACCTAGGGCGAGAGCAGTTCTTC,CASSPNLGREQFF
TRBJ1-3,TRBV6-5,.,TRBD1,TGTGCCAGCAGCAATACAGGGGCCGGAAACACCATATATTTT,CASSNTGAGNTIYF
TRBJ1-2,TRBV24-1,.,.,TGTGCCACCAGTGATTTCGGCTATGGCTACACCTTC,CATSDFGYGYTF
TRBJ2-7,TRBV9,.,TRBD2,TGTGCCAGCAGCGTAGATAGCGGGGAGGGTGAGGAGCAGTACTTC,CASSVDSGEGEEQYF
TRBJ1-2,TRBV11-2,.,.,TGTGCCAGCAGCTTAGTGAGGGGCTCTAACTATGGCTACACCTTC,CASSLVRGSNYGYTF
TRBJ2-3,TRBV28,.,.,TGTGCCAGCAGTCTAACAACAGATACGCAGTATTTT,CASSLTTDTQYF
TRBJ2-7,TRBV30,.,.,TGTGCCTGGACTTGGACAGACGCTTACGAGCAGTACTTC,CAWTWTDAYEQYF
TRBJ2-7,TRBV5-1,.,TRBD1,TGCGCCAGCAGCTTCCTTACTATGACAGGGGCTTCCTACGAGCAGTACTTC,CASSFLTMTGASYEQYF
TRBJ2-7,TRBV27,.,.,TGTGCCAGCAGTTTATCGATAGGCTACGAGCAGTACTTC,CASSLSIGYEQYF
TRBJ2-7,TRBV19,.,.,TGTGCCAGTAGTATGGTCACTAGACAGACCTACGAGCAGTACTTC,CASSMVTRQTYEQYF
TRBJ1-2,TRBV20-1,once,.,TGCAGTGCTAGGACAGTACGGGGCTACACCTTC,CSARTVRGYTF
TRBJ1-5,TRBV10-3,.,TRBD1,TGTGCCATCAGTGAATTAGACAGGGGAGCCGGTCAGCCCCAGCATTTT,CAISELDRGAGQPQHF
TRBJ1-1,TRBV12-3/TRBV12-4,.,.,TGTGCCAGCAGTCGAGGGACTGAAGCTTTCTTT,CASSRGTEAFF
TRBJ1-6,TRBV27,.,.,TGTGCCAGCAGTTTATACCCCCTTAGTAATTCACCCCTCCACTTT,CASSLYPLSNSPLHF
TRBJ1-2,TRBV27,.,.,TGTGCCAGCAGTTTATGGGACCCCTCTAACTATGGCTACACCTTC,CASSLWDPSNYGYTF
TRBJ2-1,TRBV28,.,.,TGTGCCAGCACAACCACCTACACTCACTTGGCCCTGAGGTCCTACAATGAGCAGTTCTTC,CASTTTYTHLALRSYNEQFF
TRBJ1-1,TRBV7-9,.,.,TGTGCCAGCAGCTCCTATCTAGGGCGTGGGGACACTGAAGCTTTCTTT,CASSSYLGRGDTEAFF
TRBJ1-1,TRBV6-6,few,TRBD1,TGTGCCAGCAGCTCGCCCGACAGGGAAACGAACACTGAAGCTTTCTTT,CASSSPDRETNTEAFF
TRBJ2-5,TRBV28,.,.,TGTGCCAGCAGGGAAGGGGGGCGAGGAGGAGAGACCCAGTACTTC,CASREGGRGGETQYF
TRBJ2-1,TRBV2,.,.,TGTGCCAGCAGTCGACAGGTCGGAAGCTCCTACAATGAGCAGTTCTTC,CASSRQVGSSYNEQFF
TRBJ2-7,TRBV2,.,.,TGTGCCAGCACGATAACCTCCTACGAGCAGTACTTC,CASTITSYEQYF
TRBJ1-1,TRBV19,few,.,TGTGCCAGCACCCGCGGCACACCGAACACTGAAGCTTTCTTT,CASTRGTPNTEAFF
TRBJ2-3,TRBV5-4,.,.,TGTGCCAGCAGCCGACCGCTGTACACAGATACGCAGTATTTT,CASSRPLYTDTQYF
TRBJ2-7,TRBV24-1,.,.,TGTGCCACCAGTGATCCCATTCTTTACGAGCAGTACTTC,CATSDPILYEQYF
TRBJ1-2,TRBV6-5,.,TRBD1,TGTGCCAGCAGACCGGGACAGGGGGACTATGGCTACACCTTC,CASRPGQGDYGYTF
TRBJ2-2,TRBV5-1,.,TRBD2,TGCGCCAGCAGCTCCCCTCTTGGGACGGGAGGATCCGGGGAGCTGTTTTTT,CASSSPLGTGGSGELFF